Listed below are T cell receptor beta chains from one sample, sequenced in a study of Ad26.COV2.S vaccination and SARS-CoV-2 variants. Clones were sequenced by immunoSEQ multiplex PCR, and TCRdb holds only the in-frame ones, with some missing. Of about 480,000 clones in the sample, around 88% were seen once. The sequencing used peripheral blood, collected in a trial of Ad26.COV2.S vaccine versus placebo. The origin of the receptors is a person aged 18-65 years who received the Ad26.COV2.S COVID-19 vaccine or a placebo. Both conserved end residues are trimmed from each CDR3. A D gene is named only where the DNA matches it firmly.

J gene: TRBJ1-1
D gene: NA
V gene: TRBV5-1
CDR3 protein: ASSLARDINTEAF

J gene: TRBJ1-4
D gene: NA
V gene: TRBV5-4
CDR3 protein: ASSLGNGEKLF

J gene: TRBJ1-3
D gene: NA
V gene: TRBV18
CDR3 protein: ASSGFSGNTIY

J gene: TRBJ1-4
D gene: NA
V gene: TRBV5-1
CDR3 protein: ASTRMQGGEKLF

J gene: TRBJ1-6
D gene: NA
V gene: TRBV6-1
CDR3 protein: ASSEGGGTLH

J gene: TRBJ1-2
D gene: NA
V gene: TRBV10-1
CDR3 protein: ASSRQVLRYGYT

J gene: TRBJ1-2
D gene: NA
V gene: TRBV6-5
CDR3 protein: ASSYSLNGGYT

J gene: TRBJ1-5
D gene: NA
V gene: TRBV27
CDR3 protein: ATRGQPQH

J gene: TRBJ1-4
D gene: NA
V gene: TRBV11-2
CDR3 protein: ASSLDRGRNEKLF

J gene: TRBJ1-2
D gene: NA
V gene: TRBV7-2
CDR3 protein: ASSPLGGFDYGYT

J gene: TRBJ1-4
D gene: NA
V gene: TRBV19
CDR3 protein: ASSLEQGRGAKLF

J gene: TRBJ1-2
D gene: TRBD1
V gene: TRBV6-5
CDR3 protein: ASSYSALGGKGYT

J gene: TRBJ1-5
D gene: NA
V gene: TRBV7-2
CDR3 protein: ASSLAGGGNQPQH

J gene: TRBJ2-7
D gene: TRBD2
V gene: TRBV12-3/TRBV12-4
CDR3 protein: ASNPSGTPEQY

J gene: TRBJ1-2
D gene: NA
V gene: TRBV14
CDR3 protein: ASSQDTGRGYGYT

J gene: TRBJ1-4
D gene: TRBD1
V gene: TRBV28
CDR3 protein: ASSHRGRGEKLF

J gene: TRBJ2-7
D gene: NA
V gene: TRBV9
CDR3 protein: ASSVPSTGGEQY

J gene: TRBJ2-5
D gene: NA
V gene: TRBV28
CDR3 protein: ASGTPRAQY

J gene: TRBJ2-3
D gene: NA
V gene: TRBV7-3
CDR3 protein: ASSLGPDRSDTQY

J gene: TRBJ2-7
D gene: NA
V gene: TRBV18
CDR3 protein: ASSNGIHEQY

J gene: TRBJ1-2
D gene: TRBD1
V gene: TRBV29-1
CDR3 protein: SVATGTGKNGYT

J gene: TRBJ1-1
D gene: TRBD1
V gene: TRBV19
CDR3 protein: ASSIESRTGRNTEAF

J gene: TRBJ2-1
D gene: TRBD2
V gene: TRBV7-2
CDR3 protein: ASSTSTGTRGGEQF

J gene: TRBJ1-3
D gene: TRBD1
V gene: TRBV9
CDR3 protein: ASSLTGTGIDTIY

J gene: TRBJ2-1
D gene: NA
V gene: TRBV28
CDR3 protein: ATRWGEDYNEQF

J gene: TRBJ2-7
D gene: NA
V gene: TRBV18
CDR3 protein: ASAEAYEQY

J gene: TRBJ2-7
D gene: TRBD2
V gene: TRBV4-3
CDR3 protein: ASSLVAGAVNEQY

J gene: TRBJ1-1
D gene: NA
V gene: TRBV6-1
CDR3 protein: ASSEYLGLTEAF

J gene: TRBJ2-2
D gene: NA
V gene: TRBV21-1
CDR3 protein: ASSTRSGQLSGELF

J gene: TRBJ1-6
D gene: NA
V gene: TRBV9
CDR3 protein: ASSPPGQGNSPLH

J gene: TRBJ2-2
D gene: TRBD1
V gene: TRBV11-1
CDR3 protein: ASSSTGENGELF

J gene: TRBJ1-1
D gene: NA
V gene: TRBV19
CDR3 protein: ASKRQMNTEAF

J gene: TRBJ2-1
D gene: TRBD2
V gene: TRBV28
CDR3 protein: ASSLELAGTRYNEQF

J gene: TRBJ2-1
D gene: NA
V gene: TRBV2
CDR3 protein: ASTRLDYNEQF

J gene: TRBJ1-5
D gene: TRBD1
V gene: TRBV29-1
CDR3 protein: SVGTGINQPQH

J gene: TRBJ1-2
D gene: NA
V gene: TRBV4-1
CDR3 protein: ASSQPAQSREGYT

J gene: TRBJ2-3
D gene: TRBD2
V gene: TRBV29-1
CDR3 protein: SGSGSMADTQY

J gene: TRBJ2-2
D gene: NA
V gene: TRBV15
CDR3 protein: ATSRDPQAGELF

J gene: TRBJ1-6
D gene: NA
V gene: TRBV7-9
CDR3 protein: ASSLDSKNSPLH

J gene: TRBJ1-5
D gene: TRBD1
V gene: TRBV6-1
CDR3 protein: ASSETGGRQPQH